This entry lists 2 T cell receptor beta chains sequenced from one sample in a study of spatial heterogeneity in lung cancer. TCRdb re-analysed the 5' RACE reads in MiXCR, keeping a single row per CDR3 protein. The sample includes about 16,000 distinct CDR3 sequences, 5% to 6% of them seen just once. The time point: sample taken at primary tumor resection. No antigens are known for them. Study-wide findings and caveats: For expanded intratumoral alpha and beta TCRs, counts tracked tumor mutation counts.

Here the sequenced sample was lung tumor tissue, taken at surgery. The receptor source for this set is a female donor with early-stage non-small cell lung cancer.

This clonotype was seen repeatedly, ten times or more. For a library built for alpha chains, this beta chain is a stray read; little rests on its size. This chain uses TRBV28 with TRBJ2-3, with a possible D match to TRBD1 (6 bases). Germline V gives CDR1 MDHEN, CDR2 SYDVKM. V was shortened by 5 bases and J by 2 bases, with 20 bases between the two germline ends. The CDR3 extends over 17 amino acids. The CDR3 DNA reads TGTGCCAGCAGTCTCCCTGTCACAGGGTCGGCCACAGATACGCAGTATTTT. It is translated as CASSLPVTGSATDTQYF.

This clonotype was found many times. This beta chain represents an off-target read in a library built for alpha chains; its size is of limited meaning. The V and J genes are TRBV6-5 and TRBJ1-1; 8 bases agree with TRBD1. The CDR3 is 15 amino acids. Germline V CDR1 and CDR2: MNHEY, SVGAGI. V shed 4 bases and J 5 bases; nucleotides not matched to a gene: 9. In DNA, the CDR3 is TGTGCCAGCAGTTCCCAGACAGGGGCTGGGACTGAAGCTTTCTTT. This sequence encodes CASSSQTGAGTEAFF.